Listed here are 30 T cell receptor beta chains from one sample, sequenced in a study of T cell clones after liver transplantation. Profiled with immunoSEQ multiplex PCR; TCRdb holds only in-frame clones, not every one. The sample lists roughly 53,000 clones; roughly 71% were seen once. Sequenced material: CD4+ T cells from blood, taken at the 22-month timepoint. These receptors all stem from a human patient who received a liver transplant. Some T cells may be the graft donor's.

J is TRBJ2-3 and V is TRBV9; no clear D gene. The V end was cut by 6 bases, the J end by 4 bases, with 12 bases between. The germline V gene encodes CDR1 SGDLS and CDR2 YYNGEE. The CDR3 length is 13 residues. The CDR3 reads CASTPVGADTQYF. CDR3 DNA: TGTGCCAGCACCCCCGTTGGTGCAGATACGCAGTATTTT.

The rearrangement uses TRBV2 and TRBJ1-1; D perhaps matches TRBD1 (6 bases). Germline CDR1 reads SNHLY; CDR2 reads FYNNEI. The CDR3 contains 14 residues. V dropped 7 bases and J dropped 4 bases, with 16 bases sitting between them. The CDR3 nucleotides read TGTGCCAGCACCCAAGACAGGACATCCACTGAAGCTTTCTTT. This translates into CASTQDRTSTEAFF.

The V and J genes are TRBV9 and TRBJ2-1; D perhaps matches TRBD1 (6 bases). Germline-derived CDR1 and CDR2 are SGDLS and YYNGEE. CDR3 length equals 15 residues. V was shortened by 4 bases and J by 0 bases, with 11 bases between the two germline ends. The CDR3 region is CASSTRTASYNEQFF. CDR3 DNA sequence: TGTGCCAGCAGCACCCGGACAGCCTCCTACAATGAGCAGTTCTTC.

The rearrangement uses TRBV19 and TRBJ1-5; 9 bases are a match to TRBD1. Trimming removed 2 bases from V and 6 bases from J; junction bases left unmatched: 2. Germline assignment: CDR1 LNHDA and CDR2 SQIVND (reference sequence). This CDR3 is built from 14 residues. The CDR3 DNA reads TGTGCCAGTAGTATAACAGGGGGCGGTCAGCCCCAGCATTTT. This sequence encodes CASSITGGGQPQHF.

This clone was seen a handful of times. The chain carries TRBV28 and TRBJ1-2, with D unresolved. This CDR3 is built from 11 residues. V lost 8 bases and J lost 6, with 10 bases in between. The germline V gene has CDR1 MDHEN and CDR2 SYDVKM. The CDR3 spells CASSQMDGYTF. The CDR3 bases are TGTGCCAGCTCACAGATGGATGGCTACACCTTC.

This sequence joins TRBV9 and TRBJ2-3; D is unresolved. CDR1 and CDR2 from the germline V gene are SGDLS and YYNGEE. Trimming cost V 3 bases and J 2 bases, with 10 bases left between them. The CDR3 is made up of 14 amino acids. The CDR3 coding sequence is TGTGCCAGCAGCGGACAACAGAACACAGATACGCAGTATTTT. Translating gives CASSGQQNTDTQYF.

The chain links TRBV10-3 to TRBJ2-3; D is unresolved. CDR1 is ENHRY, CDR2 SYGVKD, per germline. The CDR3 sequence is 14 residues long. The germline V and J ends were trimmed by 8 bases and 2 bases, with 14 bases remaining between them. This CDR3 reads CAISRTLSTDTQYF. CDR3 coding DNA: TGTGCCATCTCCCGGACCTTATCCACAGATACGCAGTATTTT.

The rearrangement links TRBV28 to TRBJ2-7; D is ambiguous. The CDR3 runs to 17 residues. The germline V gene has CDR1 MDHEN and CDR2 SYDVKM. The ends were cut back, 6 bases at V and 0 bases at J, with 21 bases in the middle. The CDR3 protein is CASSPSFAILSSYEQYF. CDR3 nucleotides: TGTGCCAGCAGCCCTTCCTTCGCGATATTAAGCTCCTACGAGCAGTACTTC.

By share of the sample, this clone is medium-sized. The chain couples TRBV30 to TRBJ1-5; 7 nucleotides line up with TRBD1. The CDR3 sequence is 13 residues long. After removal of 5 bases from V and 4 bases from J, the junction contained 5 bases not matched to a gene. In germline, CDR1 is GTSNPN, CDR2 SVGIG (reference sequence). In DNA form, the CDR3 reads TGTGCCTGGGACAGGGAGAGGAATCAGCCCCAGCATTTT. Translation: CAWDRERNQPQHF.

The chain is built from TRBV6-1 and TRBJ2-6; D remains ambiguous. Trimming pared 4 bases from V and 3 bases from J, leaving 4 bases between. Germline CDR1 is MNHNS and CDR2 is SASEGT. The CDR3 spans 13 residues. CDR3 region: CASSGSGANVLTF. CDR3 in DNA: TGTGCCAGCAGTGGAAGTGGGGCCAACGTCCTGACTTTC.

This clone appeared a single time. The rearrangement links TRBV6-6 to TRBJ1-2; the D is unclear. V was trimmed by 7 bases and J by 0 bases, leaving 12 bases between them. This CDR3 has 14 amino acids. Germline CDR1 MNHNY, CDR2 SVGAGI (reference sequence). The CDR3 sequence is CASTITSSNYGYTF. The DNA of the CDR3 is TGTGCCAGCACAATTACAAGTTCTAACTATGGCTACACCTTC.

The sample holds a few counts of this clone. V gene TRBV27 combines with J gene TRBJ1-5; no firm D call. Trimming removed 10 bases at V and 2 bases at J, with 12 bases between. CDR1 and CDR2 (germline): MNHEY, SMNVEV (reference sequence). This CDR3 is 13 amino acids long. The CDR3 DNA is TGTGCCACCAGAGGAGGTGGCAATCAGCCCCAGCATTTT. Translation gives CATRGGGNQPQHF.

CDR3 sequence (DNA): TGTGCCAGCAGTGAAAGGGAGTTTAACTATGGCTACACCTTC. Protein product: CASSEREFNYGYTF. The V call is TRBV6-1, the J call TRBJ1-2; D unresolved. CDR1 is MNHNS, CDR2 SASEGT, per germline. V was pared by 2 bases and J by 1 base, with 8 bases between. The CDR3 spans 14 residues.

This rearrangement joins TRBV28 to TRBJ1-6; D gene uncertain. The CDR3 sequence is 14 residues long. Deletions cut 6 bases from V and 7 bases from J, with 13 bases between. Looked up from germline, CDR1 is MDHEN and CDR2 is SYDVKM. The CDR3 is CASRTTAPNSPLHF. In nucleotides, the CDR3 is TGTGCCAGCAGGACTACAGCGCCCAATTCACCCCTCCACTTT.

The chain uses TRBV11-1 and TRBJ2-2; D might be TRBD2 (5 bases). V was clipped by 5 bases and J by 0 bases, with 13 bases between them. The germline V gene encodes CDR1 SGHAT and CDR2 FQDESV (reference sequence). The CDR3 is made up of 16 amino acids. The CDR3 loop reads CASSMLGLTNTGELFF. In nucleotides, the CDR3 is TGTGCCAGCAGCATGCTAGGACTTACGAACACCGGGGAGCTGTTTTTT.

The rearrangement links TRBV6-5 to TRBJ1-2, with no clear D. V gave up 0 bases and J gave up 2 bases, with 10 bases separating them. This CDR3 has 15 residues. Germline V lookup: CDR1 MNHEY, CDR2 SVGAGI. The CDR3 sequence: CASSYSRDSNYGYTF. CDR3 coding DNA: TGTGCCAGCAGTTACTCGAGGGATTCCAACTATGGCTACACCTTC.

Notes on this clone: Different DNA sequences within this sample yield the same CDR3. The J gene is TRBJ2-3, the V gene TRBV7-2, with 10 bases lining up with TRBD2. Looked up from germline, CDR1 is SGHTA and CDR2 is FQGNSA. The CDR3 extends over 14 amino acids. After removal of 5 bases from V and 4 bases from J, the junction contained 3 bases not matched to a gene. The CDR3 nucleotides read TGTGCCAGCAGCCGGGGACTAGCGCCAGATACGCAGTATTTT. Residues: CASSRGLAPDTQYF.

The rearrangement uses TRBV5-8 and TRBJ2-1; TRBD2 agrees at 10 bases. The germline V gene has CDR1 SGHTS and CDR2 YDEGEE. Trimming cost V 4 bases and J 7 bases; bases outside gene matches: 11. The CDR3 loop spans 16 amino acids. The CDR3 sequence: CASSISLAGVLNEQFF. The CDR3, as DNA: TGTGCCAGCAGCATATCCCTAGCGGGGGTTTTGAATGAGCAGTTCTTC.

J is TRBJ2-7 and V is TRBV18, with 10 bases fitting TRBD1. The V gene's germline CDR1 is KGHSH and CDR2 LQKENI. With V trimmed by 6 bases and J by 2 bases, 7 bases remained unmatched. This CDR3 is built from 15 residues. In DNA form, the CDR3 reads TGTGCCAGCTCCCACCGGGACAGGGGTCCCTACGAGCAGTACTTC. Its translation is CASSHRDRGPYEQYF.

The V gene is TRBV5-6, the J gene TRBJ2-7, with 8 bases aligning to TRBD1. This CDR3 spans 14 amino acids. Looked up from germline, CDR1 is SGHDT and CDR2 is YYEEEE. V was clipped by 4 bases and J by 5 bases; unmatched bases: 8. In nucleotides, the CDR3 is TGTGCCAGCAGCCAAACCGGACAGGGCGACGAGCAGTACTTC. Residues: CASSQTGQGDEQYF.

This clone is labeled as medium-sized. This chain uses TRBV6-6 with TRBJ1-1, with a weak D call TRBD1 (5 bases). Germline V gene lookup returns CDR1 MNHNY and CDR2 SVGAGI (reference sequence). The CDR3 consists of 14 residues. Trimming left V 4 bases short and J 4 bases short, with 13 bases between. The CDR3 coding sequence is TGTGCCAGCAGTTGGGGGGTGACGAGCACTGAAGCTTTCTTT. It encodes CASSWGVTSTEAFF.

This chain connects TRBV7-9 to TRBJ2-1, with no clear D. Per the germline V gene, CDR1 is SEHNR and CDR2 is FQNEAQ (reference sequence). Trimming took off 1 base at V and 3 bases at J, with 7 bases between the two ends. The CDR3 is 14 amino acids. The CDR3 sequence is CASSLVASYNEQFF. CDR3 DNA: TGTGCCAGCAGCTTAGTTGCCAGCTACAATGAGCAGTTCTTC.

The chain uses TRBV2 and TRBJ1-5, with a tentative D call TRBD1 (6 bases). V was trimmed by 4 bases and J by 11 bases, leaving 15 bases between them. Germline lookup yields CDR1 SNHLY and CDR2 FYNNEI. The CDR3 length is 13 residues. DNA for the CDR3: TGTGCCAGCAGTGTTCAGGGGCCTCGGGCCCAGCATTTT. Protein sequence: CASSVQGPRAQHF.

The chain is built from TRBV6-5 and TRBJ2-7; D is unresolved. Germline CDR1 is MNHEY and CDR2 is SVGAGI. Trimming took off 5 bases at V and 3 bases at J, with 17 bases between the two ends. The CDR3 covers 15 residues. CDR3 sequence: CASSPDGSFDYEQYF. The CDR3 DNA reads TGTGCCAGCAGTCCGGACGGGTCCTTCGACTACGAGCAGTACTTC.

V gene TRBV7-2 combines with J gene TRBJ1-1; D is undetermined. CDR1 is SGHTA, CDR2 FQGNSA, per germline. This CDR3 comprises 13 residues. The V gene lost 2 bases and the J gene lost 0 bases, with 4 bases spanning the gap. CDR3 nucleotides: TGTGCCAGCAGCTTATATATGAACACTGAAGCTTTCTTT. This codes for CASSLYMNTEAFF. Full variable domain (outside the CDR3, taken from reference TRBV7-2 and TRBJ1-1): GAGVSQSPSNKVTEKGKDVELRCDPISGHTALYWYRQSLGQGLEFLIYFQGNSAPDKSGLPSDRFSAERTGGSVSTLTIQRTQQEDSAVYLCASSLYMNTEAFFGQGTRLTVV.

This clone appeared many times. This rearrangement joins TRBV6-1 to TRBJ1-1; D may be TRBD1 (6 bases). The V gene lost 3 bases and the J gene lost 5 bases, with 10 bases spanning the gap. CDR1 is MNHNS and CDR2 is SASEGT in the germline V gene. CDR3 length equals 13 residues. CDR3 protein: CASSEGAQTEAFF. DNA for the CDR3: TGTGCCAGCAGTGAGGGGGCGCAAACTGAAGCTTTCTTT.

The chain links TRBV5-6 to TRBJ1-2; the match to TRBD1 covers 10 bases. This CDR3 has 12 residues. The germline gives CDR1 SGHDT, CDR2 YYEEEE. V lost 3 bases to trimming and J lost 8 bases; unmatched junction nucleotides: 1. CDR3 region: CASSWTGGGYTF. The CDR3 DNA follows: TGTGCCAGCAGCTGGACAGGGGGAGGCTACACCTTC.

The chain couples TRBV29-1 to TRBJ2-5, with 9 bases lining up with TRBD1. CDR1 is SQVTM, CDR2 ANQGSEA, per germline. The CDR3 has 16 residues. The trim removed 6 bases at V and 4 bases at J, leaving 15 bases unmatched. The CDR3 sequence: CSVNEGQGGPRETQYF. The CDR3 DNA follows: TGCAGCGTGAACGAGGGACAGGGTGGTCCGCGAGAGACCCAGTACTTC.

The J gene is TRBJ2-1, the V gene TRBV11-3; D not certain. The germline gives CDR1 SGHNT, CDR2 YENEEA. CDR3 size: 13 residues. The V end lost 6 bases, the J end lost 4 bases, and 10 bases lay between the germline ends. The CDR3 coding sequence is TGTGCCAGCAGTCTTAACGTTTACAATGAGCAGTTCTTC. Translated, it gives CASSLNVYNEQFF.

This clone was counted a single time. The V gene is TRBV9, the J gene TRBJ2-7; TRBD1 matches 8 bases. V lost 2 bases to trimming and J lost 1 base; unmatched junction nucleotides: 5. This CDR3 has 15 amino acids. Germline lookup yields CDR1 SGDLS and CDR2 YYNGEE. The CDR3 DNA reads TGTGCCAGCAGCGTCGGGACAGGAGTGTCCTACGAGCAGTACTTC. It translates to CASSVGTGVSYEQYF.